Shown below are 11 T cell receptor beta chains from a single sample sequenced in a study of blood T cell repertoires in COVID-19. TCRdb's table, derived via immunoSEQ multiplex PCR, lists solely in-frame clones and lacks some. Of roughly 320,000 clones listed, around 89% are singletons. The sequenced material came from peripheral blood. The receptors were gathered from a woman aged 45-59 years with COVID-19, enrolled during active disease.

This chain joins TRBV6-2 or TRBV6-3 and TRBJ2-7, with TRBD1 matching 9 bases. The CDR3 length is 15 residues. The V segment lost 4 bases and the J segment 4 bases; nucleotides outside the gene matches: 8. Looked up from germline, CDR1 is MNHEY and CDR2 is SVGEGT. The CDR3 DNA follows: TGTGCCAGCAGTTTGGGCGGGACAGGGTCGTACGAGCAGTACTTC. It encodes CASSLGGTGSYEQYF.

The chain employs TRBV29-1 and TRBJ2-7; 8 positions agree with TRBD1. After removal of 5 bases from V and 4 bases from J, the junction contained 7 bases not matched to a gene. The CDR3 totals 13 residues. Germline CDR1 is SQVTM and CDR2 is ANQGSEA. The CDR3: CSVSGTGLYEQYF. As DNA, the CDR3 is TGCAGCGTTTCCGGGACAGGACTATACGAGCAGTACTTC.

The chain employs TRBV5-6 and TRBJ1-5; possibly TRBD1 for D (6 bases). V was shortened by 3 bases and J by 3 bases, with 13 bases between the two germline ends. This CDR3 is built from 15 residues. CDR1 and CDR2 (germline): SGHDT, YYEEEE. CDR3 region: CASSSGTGHNQPQHF. Here the CDR3 DNA reads TGTGCCAGCAGCTCCGGGACGGGACACAATCAGCCCCAGCATTTT.

CDR3: CASSLAFGSYNEQFF. CDR3 DNA sequence: TGTGCCAGCAGCTTAGCTTTCGGGAGCTACAATGAGCAGTTCTTC. The chain recombines TRBV7-2 with TRBJ2-1; possible D gene TRBD2, 6 bases. Germline values: CDR1 SGHTA, CDR2 FQGNSA. The CDR3 runs to 15 residues. V was cut by 0 bases and J by 3 bases, with 9 bases left in between.

This sequence joins TRBV7-3 and TRBJ2-1, with no clear D. Germline V gene data show CDR1 as SGHTA and CDR2 as FQGTGA. V dropped 8 bases and J dropped 3 bases, with 11 bases sitting between them. This CDR3 is built from 13 residues. The CDR3 is CASAPLVYNEQFF. CDR3 nucleotide sequence: TGTGCCAGCGCCCCACTTGTCTACAATGAGCAGTTCTTC.

V and J are TRBV5-6 and TRBJ1-4; the D gene is possibly TRBD1 (5 bases). Per the germline V gene, CDR1 is SGHDT and CDR2 is YYEEEE. The CDR3 sequence is 13 residues long. V lost 6 bases and J 3 bases, leaving 9 bases between the germline ends. Written as DNA, the CDR3 is TGTGCCAGCAATTCAGGGCCTAATGAAAAACTGTTTTTT. This codes for CASNSGPNEKLFF. Using reference TRBV5-6 and TRBJ1-4 for the parts outside the CDR3, the full variable domain is DAGVTQSPTHLIKTRGQQVTLRCSPKSGHDTVSWYQQALGQGPQFIFQYYEEEERQRGNFPDRFSGHQFPNYSSELNVNALLLGDSALYLCASNSGPNEKLFFGSGTQLSVL.

The genes are TRBV5-6 and TRBJ2-1, with 7 bases that match TRBD2. Germline CDR1 is SGHDT and CDR2 is YYEEEE. The trim removed 4 bases at V and 2 bases at J, leaving 3 bases unmatched. CDR3 length: 14 amino acids. The CDR3 DNA sequence: TGTGCCAGCAGCCGACTAGCCCCCTACAATGAGCAGTTCTTC. Translated: CASSRLAPYNEQFF.

This chain links TRBV6-5 with TRBJ1-2; 10 bases are a match to TRBD1. J gave up 5 bases and V 2 bases, and 5 bases lay outside the gene matches. Germline V CDR1 and CDR2: MNHEY, SVGAGI. The CDR3 is made up of 15 amino acids. The CDR3 sequence is CASSYNPGQGYGYTF. The DNA for the CDR3 is TGTGCCAGCAGTTACAATCCGGGACAGGGGTATGGCTACACCTTC.

This clone was found once. The rearrangement joins TRBV29-1 to TRBJ1-2, with 9 bases identical to TRBD1. J lost 2 bases, V lost 6 bases, and 4 bases had no gene match. Germline assignment: CDR1 SQVTM and CDR2 ANQGSEA. The CDR3 is 13 residues long. CDR3 region: CSVRDRENYGYTF. The CDR3 bases are TGCAGCGTCCGGGACAGGGAGAACTATGGCTACACCTTC.

This chain joins TRBV7-9 and TRBJ2-2, with 8 bases identical to TRBD2. This CDR3 contains 16 residues. Per germline, CDR1 SEHNR and CDR2 FQNEAQ (reference sequence). V lost 2 bases, J lost 7 bases, and 9 bases stayed unmatched. CDR3 DNA sequence: TGTGCCAGCAGCTTATATTCAGCGGGAGCAATCGGGGAGCTGTTTTTT. It specifies CASSLYSAGAIGELFF. Together with reference TRBV7-9 and TRBJ2-2, the CDR3 gives the full variable domain: DTGVSQNPRHKITKRGQNVTFRCDPISEHNRLYWYRQTLGQGPEFLTYFQNEAQLEKSRLLSDRFSAERPKGSFSTLEIQRTEQGDSAMYLCASSLYSAGAIGELFFGEGSRLTVL.

The V call is TRBV6-1, the J call TRBJ1-6, with 9 bases that match TRBD1. This CDR3 has 17 amino acids. V lost 2 bases, J lost 10 bases, and 12 bases stayed unmatched. In germline, CDR1 is MNHNS, CDR2 SASEGT. As DNA, the CDR3 is TGTGCCAGCAGTGAATCTAGGACAGGGGAAATCTCCTCACCCCTCCACTTT. This codes for CASSESRTGEISSPLHF.